This entry describes one T cell receptor (beta chain). The V gene lost 2 bases and the J gene lost 1 base, with 11 bases spanning the gap. Germline lookup yields CDR1 MNHEY and CDR2 SMNVEV (reference sequence). This CDR3 is built from 15 residues. The data derive from a study of T cells in localized non-small cell lung cancer. Clones were read by immunoSEQ multiplex PCR, and TCRdb kept only the in-frame ones, dropping some. Of about 17,000 clones in the sample, 90% were seen once. The sequences come from peripheral blood mononuclear cells, collected before any cancer treatment. V is TRBV27 and J is TRBJ1-1; tentative D call: TRBD1 (5 bases). The sequence derives from a woman aged 35-70 years with stage III lung adenocarcinoma. The DNA of the CDR3 is TGTGCCAGCAGTTTAAAGGGGAGGGGGAACACTGAAGCTTTCTTT. It encodes CASSLKGRGNTEAFF.